This TCR beta chain was profiled in a study of shared clonotypes between healthy human individuals. V shed 7 bases and J shed 3 bases, with 3 bases lying between them. The CDR3 contains 11 residues. Germline V gene sequence: CDR1 SNHLY, CDR2 FYNNEI. Assay execution took place at the deep level. TCRdb keeps only in-frame clones here, not all; method: immunoSEQ multiplex PCR. The sample includes 2,500,000 or so clones, approximately 92% of them seen just once. As concerns this clone: Its antigen is unidentified.

The study's findings and limits: Generation probabilities were higher for clonotypes shared across all four sorted-subset donors than for unshared ones. An effect of sequencing depth on clonotype sharing among donors was expected.

The receptor's source is a man aged 18 to 29 in good health. Source material: naive CD4+ T cells sorted from blood. This sample's subset: CD45RA+ positively selected. This chain uses TRBV2 with TRBJ2-2; D is uncertain. The CDR3 spells CASIYTGELFF. CDR3 coding DNA: TGTGCCAGCATCTACACCGGGGAGCTGTTTTTT. The full variable domain, rest sourced from reference TRBV2 and TRBJ2-2, is EPEVTQTPSHQVTQMGQEVILRCVPISNHLYFYWYRQILGQKVEFLVSFYNNEISEKSEIFDDQFSVERPDGSNFTLKIRSTKLEDSAMYFCASIYTGELFFGEGSRLTVL.